These 28 T cell receptor beta chains were sequenced from one sample in a study of blood T cell repertoires in COVID-19. Only in-frame clones appear in the TCRdb table, and some are missing; sequencing was by immunoSEQ multiplex PCR. The top ten clones hold roughly 9.8% of a sample with roughly 100,000 clones, 77% of them seen once. Sequencing input: peripheral blood. The receptors derive from a woman of 80 years or more with acute or convalescent COVID-19.

This chain connects TRBV2 to TRBJ2-2; 13 bases are a match to TRBD2. The CDR3 length is 15 residues. Germline-derived CDR1 and CDR2 are SNHLY and FYNNEI. V was pared by 6 bases and J by 7 bases, with 5 bases of the junction left unmatched. DNA for the CDR3: TGTGCCAGCAGCGAACTAGCGGGAGGGAACGGGGAGCTGTTTTTT. Protein product: CASSELAGGNGELFF.

This chain links TRBV7-2 with TRBJ2-3; 8 bases map to TRBD1. V lost 1 base and J lost 2; bases outside the gene matches: 2. The CDR3 totals 15 residues. In germline, CDR1 is SGHTA, CDR2 FQGNSA. This chain's CDR3 is CASSLGDRFTDTQYF. For the CDR3, the DNA is TGTGCCAGCAGCTTAGGGGACAGGTTCACAGATACGCAGTATTTT.

The chain combines TRBV3-1 (or the pseudogene TRBV3-2) with TRBJ2-7; 10 bases are a match to TRBD1. The CDR3 is 14 residues long. V gave up 4 bases and J gave up 9 bases; unmatched junction bases: 9. Germline V lookup: CDR1 LGHDT, CDR2 YNNKEL (reference sequence). The CDR3 loop reads CASSPEDRGRAQYF. The CDR3 DNA is TGTGCCAGCAGCCCAGAAGACAGGGGGCGGGCGCAGTACTTC.

This chain uses TRBV7-2 with TRBJ2-1, with 12 bases lining up with TRBD2. Germline V gene sequence: CDR1 SGHTA, CDR2 FQGNSA. The J segment lost 7 bases and the V segment lost 3 bases, leaving 10 bases of the junction unmatched. The CDR3 contains 17 residues. The CDR3, as DNA: TGTGCCAGCAGCTTTCGACTAGCGGGAGTTTCTTGGAATGAGCAGTTCTTC. Encoded protein: CASSFRLAGVSWNEQFF.

The rearrangement uses TRBV4-2 and TRBJ1-4; a possible D gene is TRBD1 (5 bases). The germline V gene encodes CDR1 LGHNA and CDR2 YNFKEQ. The CDR3 sequence is 13 residues long. Trimming cost V 5 bases and J 8 bases, with 12 bases left between them. The CDR3 DNA is TGTGCCAGCAGCTCCAGCTACAGGGAAAAACTGTTTTTT. Protein sequence: CASSSSYREKLFF.

The genes are TRBV7-3 and TRBJ2-2; the D is unclear. Trimming cost V 1 base and J 6 bases, with 15 bases left between them. CDR3 length: 16 residues. Germline V gene data show CDR1 as SGHTA and CDR2 as FQGTGA. The CDR3 loop is CASSLNPGVVAGELFF. CDR3 sequence (DNA): TGTGCCAGCAGCTTAAACCCCGGAGTAGTAGCCGGGGAGCTGTTTTTT.

The chain couples TRBV6-6 to TRBJ2-2; 8 bases are shared with TRBD1. CDR3 length equals 19 residues. From germline, CDR1 is MNHNY and CDR2 SVGAGI (reference sequence). Trimming cost V 6 bases and J 2 bases; bases outside gene matches: 17. CDR3: CASSLRTVAGGVNTGELFF. The DNA for the CDR3 is TGTGCCAGCAGCTTAAGGACGGTTGCAGGGGGCGTCAACACCGGGGAGCTGTTTTTT.

This clone was seen a single time. The rearrangement uses TRBV4-3 and TRBJ1-4; D unclear. The V gene lost 2 bases and the J gene lost 0 bases, with 7 bases spanning the gap. CDR1 is LGHNA, CDR2 YSLEER, per germline. This CDR3 spans 15 amino acids. The CDR3 DNA reads as TGCGCCAGCAGCCAAAGACTGTCAACTAATGAAAAACTGTTTTTT. It is translated as CASSQRLSTNEKLFF.

The chain is built from TRBV18 and TRBJ1-4; D might be TRBD1 (5 bases). The germline V and J ends were trimmed by 3 bases and 0 bases, with 11 bases remaining between them. The CDR3 runs 16 residues. Germline CDR1 reads KGHSH; CDR2 reads LQKENI. The CDR3, as DNA: TGTGCCAGCTCACCCTACACGGGGGCAACTAATGAAAAACTGTTTTTT. Its protein is CASSPYTGATNEKLFF.

V and J are TRBV19 and TRBJ2-7; the D gene is possibly TRBD1 (6 bases). Per germline, CDR1 LNHDA and CDR2 SQIVND (reference sequence). Trimming stripped 5 bases from V and 3 bases from J, with 20 bases between. This CDR3 is 16 amino acids long. This CDR3 reads CASSRSTGGLNYEQYF. DNA for the CDR3: TGTGCCAGTAGTCGCTCGACAGGTGGGTTAAACTACGAGCAGTACTTC.

The chain joins TRBV11-2 to TRBJ2-4; 10 nucleotides match TRBD2. CDR1 and CDR2 from the germline V gene are SGHAT and FQNNGV. V dropped 6 bases and J dropped 1; count of bases not matched to a gene: 3. The CDR3 covers 15 residues. CDR3 in amino acids: CASRGLALAKNIQYF. CDR3 in DNA: TGTGCCAGCAGGGGACTAGCGTTGGCCAAAAACATTCAGTACTTC.

This chain connects TRBV28 to TRBJ1-2, with D possibly TRBD1 on 5 matching bases. There are 15 residues in the CDR3. Trimming pared 6 bases from V and 6 bases from J, leaving 20 bases between. Germline CDR1 MDHEN, CDR2 SYDVKM. This chain's CDR3 is CASSRAAEGRDGYTF. As DNA, the CDR3 is TGTGCCAGCAGCCGGGCGGCGGAGGGGAGGGATGGCTACACCTTC.

The chain joins TRBV24-1 to TRBJ1-2; no firm D call. CDR3 length equals 15 residues. From germline, CDR1 is KGHDR and CDR2 SFDVKD. The V gene lost 2 bases and the J gene lost 6 bases, with 15 bases spanning the gap. The CDR3 DNA follows: TGTGCCACCAGTGATTCCGCCAAAATATGGCATGGCTACACCTTC. Translated, it gives CATSDSAKIWHGYTF.

This chain joins TRBV7-6 and TRBJ2-7; TRBD2 matches 10 bases. The CDR3 runs to 19 residues. The J segment lost 4 bases and the V segment lost 5 bases, leaving 20 bases of the junction unmatched. Germline V gene data show CDR1 as SGHVS and CDR2 as FNYEAQ. The CDR3 DNA sequence: TGTGCCAGCAGCCGCGAAGGGCTAGCGGGAGACCCTTTCACTTACGAGCAGTACTTC. Protein: CASSREGLAGDPFTYEQYF.

The chain has TRBV5-1 and TRBJ1-2; perhaps TRBD1 as D (6 bases). V gave up 2 bases and J gave up 0 bases, with 11 bases separating them. Germline V gene sequence: CDR1 SGHRS, CDR2 YFSETQ. This CDR3 has 15 amino acids. The CDR3 loop is CASSFQGPANYGYTF. CDR3 coding DNA: TGCGCCAGCAGCTTCCAGGGGCCGGCTAACTATGGCTACACCTTC.

This chain joins TRBV7-2 and TRBJ2-4, with a weak D call TRBD2 (6 bases). V was pared by 7 bases and J by 0 bases, with 10 bases between. The length of the CDR3 is 14 residues. Per germline, CDR1 SGHTA and CDR2 FQGNSA. The CDR3 here is CASTASAAKNIQYF. DNA of the CDR3: TGTGCCAGCACGGCTAGCGCAGCCAAAAACATTCAGTACTTC.

CDR3 in DNA: TGTGCCAGACGGGACATGGGGACCTACGAGCAGTACTTC. This sequence encodes CARRDMGTYEQYF. This chain uses TRBV30 with TRBJ2-7, with D tentatively TRBD1 (6 bases). This CDR3 has 13 residues. Germline V gene data show CDR1 as GTSNPN and CDR2 as SVGIG (reference sequence). The V gene lost 8 bases and the J gene lost 2 bases, with 16 bases spanning the gap. Full variable domain (outside the CDR3, taken from reference TRBV30 and TRBJ2-7): SQTIHQWPATLVQPVGSPLSLECTVEGTSNPNLYWYRQAAGRGLQLLFYSVGIGQISSEVPQNLSASRPQDRQFILSSKKLLLSDSGFYLCARRDMGTYEQYFGPGTRLTVT.

The rearrangement links TRBV9 to TRBJ2-1, with D possibly being TRBD2 (5 bases). Germline CDR1 and CDR2: SGDLS and YYNGEE. CDR3 length: 15 residues. Trimming removed 1 base at V and 1 base at J, with 9 bases between. The CDR3 spells CASSVLQRSYNEQFF. Here the CDR3 DNA reads TGTGCCAGCAGCGTACTACAGCGGTCCTACAATGAGCAGTTCTTC.

This clone was observed a few times. The V gene is TRBV20-1, the J gene TRBJ1-3; D gene ambiguous. Germline V gene data show CDR1 as DFQATT and CDR2 as SNEGSKA (reference sequence). This CDR3 is 14 amino acids long. With 3 bases removed from V and 4 bases from J, the gap between germline ends came to 13 bases. The CDR3 loop reads CSASREGTGNTIYF. Here the CDR3 DNA reads TGCAGTGCTAGTCGGGAGGGAACGGGAAACACCATATATTTT.

On this clone: Because the CDR3's place on the DNA is in doubt, the DNA is left out and the CDR3 is given as listed by TCRdb. This sequence joins TRBV12-3 or TRBV12-4 and TRBJ1-1; no DNA check was done on the table's D call, TRBD1. Counting both end residues, the CDR3 totals 13 amino acids. CDR3 sequence: CASSFGTGALSFF.

The chain joins TRBV11-2 to TRBJ2-1; 10 nucleotides line up with TRBD2. After removal of 7 bases from V and 10 bases from J, the junction contained 10 bases not matched to a gene. The V gene's germline CDR1 is SGHAT and CDR2 FQNNGV. This CDR3 contains 14 residues. In DNA, the CDR3 is TGTGCCAGCACGGGGGAGCGGGGGGGCCGAGAGCAGTTCTTC. It codes for CASTGERGGREQFF.

This clone is a singleton in its sample. The CDR3 here is CASSLDRGFNQPQHF. The DNA for the CDR3 is TGTGCCAGCAGCTTAGATAGGGGTTTCAATCAGCCCCAGCATTTT. The J gene is TRBJ1-5, the V gene TRBV7-2; maybe TRBD1 (5 bases). V was cut by 1 base and J by 3 bases, with 10 bases left in between. Germline V gene lookup returns CDR1 SGHTA and CDR2 FQGNSA. The CDR3 extends over 15 amino acids.

The chain carries TRBV12-5 and TRBJ1-2; D is unclear. V gave up 0 bases and J gave up 7 bases, with 12 bases separating them. CDR1 and CDR2 (germline): LGHNT, FRNRAP. The CDR3 totals 14 residues. The CDR3 is CASGLVVRAGGYTF. The CDR3 DNA reads TGTGCTAGTGGTTTGGTTGTTAGAGCTGGTGGCTACACCTTC.

The V and J genes are TRBV7-9 and TRBJ1-5, with D perhaps matching TRBD1 (6 bases). Germline CDR1 SEHNR, CDR2 FQNEAQ (reference sequence). The CDR3 covers 14 residues. Trimming cost V 3 bases and J 3 bases, with 9 bases left between them. CDR3 protein: CASSFGTINQPQHF. CDR3 DNA: TGTGCCAGCAGCTTCGGGACAATCAATCAGCCCCAGCATTTT.

The V gene is TRBV2, the J gene TRBJ1-6, with a possible D match to TRBD1 (5 bases). The V gene's germline CDR1 is SNHLY and CDR2 FYNNEI. With 4 bases removed from V and 6 bases from J, the gap between germline ends came to 10 bases. CDR3 length equals 14 residues. In DNA form, the CDR3 reads TGTGCCAGCAGTGTCGAGGGACTTAATTCACCCCTCCACTTT. It encodes CASSVEGLNSPLHF.

The rearrangement uses TRBV2 and TRBJ1-6; 7 nucleotides agree with TRBD1. Germline V gives CDR1 SNHLY, CDR2 FYNNEI. This CDR3 contains 15 residues. Trimming removed 6 bases from V and 7 bases from J; junction bases left unmatched: 9. CDR3 region: CASSKNRQGNSPLHF. CDR3 nucleotides: TGTGCCAGCAGCAAAAATAGACAGGGAAATTCACCCCTCCACTTT.

Written as DNA, the CDR3 is TGTGCCACCGGGACAGGGGAATTTTATAGCAATCAGCCCCAGCATTTT. It is translated as CATGTGEFYSNQPQHF. The chain combines TRBV15 with TRBJ1-5, with 10 bases matching TRBD1. Germline CDR1 reads LNHNV; CDR2 reads YYDKDF (reference sequence). After removal of 8 bases from V and 0 bases from J, the junction contained 7 bases not matched to a gene. The CDR3 runs 16 residues.

This clone was picked up one time. The chain carries TRBV7-3 and TRBJ1-5; weak D call: TRBD1 (6 bases). The CDR3 loop spans 13 amino acids. Looked up from germline, CDR1 is SGHTA and CDR2 is FQGTGA. Trimming removed 5 bases from V and 7 bases from J, with 12 bases in between. This CDR3 reads CASSPQGNQPQHF. CDR3 bases: TGTGCCAGCAGCCCACAGGGAAACCAGCCCCAGCATTTT. Complete variable domain (other parts from reference TRBV7-3 and TRBJ1-5): GAGVSQTPSNKVTEKGKYVELRCDPISGHTALYWYRQSLGQGPEFLIYFQGTGAADDSGLPNDRFFAVRPEGSVSTLKIQRTERGDSAVYLCASSPQGNQPQHFGDGTRLSIL.